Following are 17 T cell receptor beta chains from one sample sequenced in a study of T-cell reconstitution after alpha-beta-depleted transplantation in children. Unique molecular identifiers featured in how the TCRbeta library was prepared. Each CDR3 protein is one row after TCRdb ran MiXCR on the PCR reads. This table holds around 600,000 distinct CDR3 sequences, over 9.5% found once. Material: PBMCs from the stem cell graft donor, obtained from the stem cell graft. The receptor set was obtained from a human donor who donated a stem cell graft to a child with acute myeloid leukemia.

CDR3 nucleotide sequence: TGCGCCAGCAGCTTCGAGGCTCGGGTAACCTACAATGAGCAGTTCTTC. It encodes CASSFEARVTYNEQFF. This chain uses TRBV5-1 with TRBJ2-1; D is ambiguous. The CDR3 is made up of 16 amino acids. Germline CDR1 and CDR2: SGHRS and YFSETQ. V was pared by 2 bases and J by 2 bases, with 14 bases between.

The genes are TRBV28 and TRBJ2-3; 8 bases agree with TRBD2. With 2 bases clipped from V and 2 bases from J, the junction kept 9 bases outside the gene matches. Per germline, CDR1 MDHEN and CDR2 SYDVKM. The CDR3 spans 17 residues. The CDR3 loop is CASSLRQRERDTDTQYF. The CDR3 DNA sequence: TGTGCCAGCAGTTTAAGGCAGCGGGAGAGGGACACAGATACGCAGTATTTT.

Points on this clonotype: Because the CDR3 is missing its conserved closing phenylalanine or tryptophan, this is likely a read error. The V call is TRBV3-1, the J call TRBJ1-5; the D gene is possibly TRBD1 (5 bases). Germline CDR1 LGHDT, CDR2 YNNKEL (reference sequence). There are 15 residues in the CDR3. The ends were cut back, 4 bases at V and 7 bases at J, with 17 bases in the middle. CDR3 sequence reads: CASSPDGEGRQPQHC. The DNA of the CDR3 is TGTGCCAGCAGCCCTGACGGGGAGGGGAGGCAGCCCCAGCATTGT.

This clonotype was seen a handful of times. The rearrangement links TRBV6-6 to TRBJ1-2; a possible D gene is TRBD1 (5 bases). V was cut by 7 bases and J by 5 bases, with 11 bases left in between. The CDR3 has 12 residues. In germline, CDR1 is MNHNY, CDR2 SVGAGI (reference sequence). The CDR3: CASTNPGYGYTF. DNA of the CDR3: TGTGCCAGCACCAATCCAGGGTATGGCTACACCTTC.

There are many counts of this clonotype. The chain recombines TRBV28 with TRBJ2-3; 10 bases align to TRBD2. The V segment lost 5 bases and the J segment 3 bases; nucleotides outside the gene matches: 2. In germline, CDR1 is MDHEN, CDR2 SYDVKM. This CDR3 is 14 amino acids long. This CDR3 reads CASSPSGRTDTQYF. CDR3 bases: TGTGCCAGCAGTCCTAGCGGGAGAACAGATACGCAGTATTTT.

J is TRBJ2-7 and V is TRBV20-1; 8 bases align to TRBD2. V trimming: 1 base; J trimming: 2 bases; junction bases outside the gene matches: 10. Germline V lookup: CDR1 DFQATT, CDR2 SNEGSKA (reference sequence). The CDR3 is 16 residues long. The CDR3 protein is CSARVGSGTITYEQYF. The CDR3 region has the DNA TGCAGTGCTAGAGTTGGTAGCGGGACGATAACCTACGAGCAGTACTTC.

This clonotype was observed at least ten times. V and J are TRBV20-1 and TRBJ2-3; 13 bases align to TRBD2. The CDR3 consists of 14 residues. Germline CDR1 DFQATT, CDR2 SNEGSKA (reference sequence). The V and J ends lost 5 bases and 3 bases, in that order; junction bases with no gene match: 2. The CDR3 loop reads CSAGLAGATDTQYF. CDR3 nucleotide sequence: TGCAGTGCTGGACTAGCGGGAGCGACAGATACGCAGTATTTT.

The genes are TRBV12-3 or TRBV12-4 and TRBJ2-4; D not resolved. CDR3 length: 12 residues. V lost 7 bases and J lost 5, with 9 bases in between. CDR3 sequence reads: CASIYNQNIQYF. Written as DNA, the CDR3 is TGTGCCAGCATCTATAATCAAAACATTCAGTACTTC.

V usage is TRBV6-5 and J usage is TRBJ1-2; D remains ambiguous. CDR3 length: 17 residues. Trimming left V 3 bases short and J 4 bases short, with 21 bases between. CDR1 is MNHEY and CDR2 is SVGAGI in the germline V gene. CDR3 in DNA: TGTGCCAGCAGTTATAGTCGACAAGCAGGCCCATCCTATGGCTACACCTTC. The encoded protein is CASSYSRQAGPSYGYTF.

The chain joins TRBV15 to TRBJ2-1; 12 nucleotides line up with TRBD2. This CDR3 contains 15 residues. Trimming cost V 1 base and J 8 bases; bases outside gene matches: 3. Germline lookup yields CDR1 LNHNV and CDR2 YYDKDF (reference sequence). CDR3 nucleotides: TGTGCCACCAGCAGAGGGACTAGCGGGGCGGATGAGCAGTTCTTC. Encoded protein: CATSRGTSGADEQFF.

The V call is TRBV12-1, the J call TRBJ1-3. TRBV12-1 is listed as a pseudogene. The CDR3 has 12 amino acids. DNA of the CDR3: TGTGCCAACCTCGCCTCTGGAAACACCATATATTTT. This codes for CANLASGNTIYF.

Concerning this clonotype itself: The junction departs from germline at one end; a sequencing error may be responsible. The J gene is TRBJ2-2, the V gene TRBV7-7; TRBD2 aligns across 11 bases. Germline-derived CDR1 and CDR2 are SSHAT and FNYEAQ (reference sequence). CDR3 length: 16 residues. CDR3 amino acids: CASSLAGGPTTGELFF. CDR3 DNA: TGTGCTAGCAGCTTAGCGGGAGGGCCCACCACCGGGGAGCTGTTTTTT.

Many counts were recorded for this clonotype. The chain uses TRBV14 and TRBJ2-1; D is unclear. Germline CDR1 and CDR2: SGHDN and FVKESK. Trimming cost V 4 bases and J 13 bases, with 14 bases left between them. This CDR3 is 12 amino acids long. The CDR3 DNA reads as TGTGCCAGCAGCCCTGGACGCTCCGAACAGTTCTTC. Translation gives CASSPGRSEQFF.

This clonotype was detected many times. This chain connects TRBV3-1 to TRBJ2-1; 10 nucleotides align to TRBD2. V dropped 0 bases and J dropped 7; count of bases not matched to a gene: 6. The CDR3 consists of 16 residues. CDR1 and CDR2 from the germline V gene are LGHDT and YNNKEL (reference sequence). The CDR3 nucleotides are TGTGCCAGCAGCCAAGATATGGCTAGCGGGAGTAATGAGCAGTTCTTC. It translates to CASSQDMASGSNEQFF.

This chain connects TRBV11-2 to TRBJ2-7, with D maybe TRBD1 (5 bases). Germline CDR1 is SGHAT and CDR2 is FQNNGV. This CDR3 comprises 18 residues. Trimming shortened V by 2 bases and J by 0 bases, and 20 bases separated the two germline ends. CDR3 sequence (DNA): TGTGCCAGCAGCTTAAGGGTGTCGGGCAGGGTTGTCTCCTACGAGCAGTACTTC. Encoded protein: CASSLRVSGRVVSYEQYF.

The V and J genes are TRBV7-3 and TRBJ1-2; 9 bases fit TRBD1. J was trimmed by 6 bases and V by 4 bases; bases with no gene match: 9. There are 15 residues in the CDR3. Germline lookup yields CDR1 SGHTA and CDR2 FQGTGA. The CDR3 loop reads CASSSPGQGVNGYTF. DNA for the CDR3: TGTGCCAGCAGCTCTCCGGGACAGGGTGTTAATGGCTACACCTTC.

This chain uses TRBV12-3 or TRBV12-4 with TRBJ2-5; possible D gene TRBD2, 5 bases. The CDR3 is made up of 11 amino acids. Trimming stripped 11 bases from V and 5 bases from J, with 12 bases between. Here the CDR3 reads CACTRGETQYF. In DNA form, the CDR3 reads TGTGCCTGTACTAGAGGCGAGACCCAGTACTTC.